These T cell receptor beta chains were read from a single sample in a study of T cell responses to AZD1222 COVID-19 vaccine. The table came from immunoSEQ multiplex PCR; TCRdb's copy has only in-frame clones and leaves some out. The sample has about 140,000 clones; about 91% are singletons. The source was peripheral blood, collected 28 days after the second AZD1222 dose. These receptors all stem from an adult who received the AZD1222 COVID-19 vaccine. The CDR3 runs from the conserved cysteine through the conserved F or W. The D gene is left open where the match is weak. Part of the rows lack a size; the others show once, few, many or a class for expanded clones.

TRBJ1-5,TRBV7-2,-,-,TGTGCCAGCAGGCAGGGGACTAGCAATCAGCCCCAGCATTTT,CASRQGTSNQPQHF
TRBJ2-1,TRBV7-9,TRBD2,once,TGTGCCAGCAGCCCGGGGCCGCGGGGGGACAATGAGCAGTTCTTC,CASSPGPRGDNEQFF
TRBJ2-2,TRBV7-9,-,-,TGTGCCAGCAGCGCCATTTCGGGGGATGGGACCGGGGAGCTGTTTTTT,CASSAISGDGTGELFF
TRBJ1-2,TRBV6-5,-,-,TGTGCCAGCAGTACGGACACAAGAATGTTTGGCGGCTACACCTTC,CASSTDTRMFGGYTF
TRBJ2-4,TRBV24-1,-,-,TGTGCCACCAGTGACCCCGGACTTGGGAACATTCAGTACTTC,CATSDPGLGNIQYF
TRBJ1-5,TRBV5-8,-,-,TGTGCCAGCAGCTTGGCCGGAGGGGGTTATCAGCCCCAGCATTTT,CASSLAGGGYQPQHF
TRBJ2-1,TRBV18,TRBD2,-,TGTGCCAGCTCACCACCGATGGCTAGCGGGGCGTACTCCTACAATGAGCAGTTCTTC,CASSPPMASGAYSYNEQFF
TRBJ2-1,TRBV7-9,TRBD2,-,TGTGCCAGCAGCTTAGCGGGCGCTAGCGGGAGTAATGAGCAGTTCTTC,CASSLAGASGSNEQFF
TRBJ1-2,TRBV6-2/TRBV6-3,-,-,TGTGCCAGCAGTTTTGAGGAATACTATGGCTACACCTTC,CASSFEEYYGYTF
TRBJ1-2,TRBV6-2/TRBV6-3,TRBD1,-,TGTGCCAGCAGTTACCCAGACAGGGTACATGGCTACACCTTC,CASSYPDRVHGYTF
TRBJ1-2,TRBV6-2/TRBV6-3,-,-,TGTGCCAGCAGTTACTCGAGTCCATTCAGCGGCTACACCTTC,CASSYSSPFSGYTF
TRBJ2-3,TRBV7-9,-,-,TGTGCCAGCAGCCTATCAAGAGATACGCAGTATTTT,CASSLSRDTQYF
TRBJ2-3,TRBV10-1,-,-,TGCGCCAGCAGTGCTTGGATGACGTGGGATACGCAGTATTTT,CASSAWMTWDTQYF
TRBJ1-2,TRBV5-1,TRBD1,once,TGCGCCAGCAGGGAACAGGGGGCTAACTATGGCTACACCTTC,CASREQGANYGYTF
TRBJ2-1,TRBV2,-,-,TGTGCCAGCAGCTACGTCGGGAATGAGCAGTTCTTC,CASSYVGNEQFF
TRBJ1-2,TRBV27,-,-,TGTGCCAGCAAGGGGGGACCTGAGGGCTACACCTTC,CASKGGPEGYTF
TRBJ2-1,TRBV4-3,TRBD1,-,TGCGCCAGCAGCCTCGAGACCAGGACAGGGTTCTACAATGAGCAGTTCTTC,CASSLETRTGFYNEQFF